This T cell receptor (beta chain) was documented in a study of molecular identifiers for immune sequencing clone quantification. At the level of the study: RNA, taken in replicates from roughly 21,000 or 96,000 naive CD8 cells, was split five ways, with four sequenced.

This CDR3 is built from 17 residues. TCRdb re-called the PCR reads through MiXCR, storing one row per CDR3 protein. The data contain roughly 71,000 distinct CDR3 sequences, roughly 20% of them seen just once; the ten biggest clones take up roughly 1.6%. CD8+CD4-CCR7+CD45RA+ sorting gave the naive CD8 T cells. There are many counts of this clonotype. The V and J genes are TRBV21-1 and TRBJ2-6; TRBD1 reflects the table's D call only, with no check against the DNA. TRBV21-1 is deemed a pseudogene. This receptor was identified in a human donor in good health. Some libraries in this study had Jurkat cell RNA spiked in. Input material: naive CD8+ T cells from blood, with Jurkat cell RNA spiked in. Subset: FACS-sorted CD8+CD4-CCR7+CD45RA+ naive T cells. Here the CDR3 DNA reads TGTGCCAGCAGCCGACCGGGACAGTTGGCTGGGGCCAACGTCCTGACTTTC. Protein: CASSRPGQLAGANVLTF.